These T cell receptor beta chains were read from a single sample in a study of CD8 T cells in ankylosing spondylitis. TCRdb independently ran MiXCR on the 5' RACE reads; one entry per CDR3 protein. The table lists roughly 230,000 distinct CDR3 sequences, roughly a tenth of them singletons. The sample was blood, either unsorted or a sorted T cell fraction (not recorded which). These receptors all stem from a male donor with ankylosing spondylitis or in good health (not recorded which). Each CDR3 is given without its conserved first and last residue.

j_call v_call cdr3_aa
TRBJ2-7 TRBV20-1 SARGQGASGTSYEQY
TRBJ2-7 TRBV12-3/TRBV12-4 ASSLEGPTYEQY
TRBJ1-1 TRBV15 ATSSAGRGLEAF
TRBJ1-1 TRBV5-1 ASSSGQSHPEAF
TRBJ1-2 TRBV25-1 ASSESEHLPNYGYT
TRBJ2-4 TRBV20-1 SARDWHSLMVDIQY
TRBJ2-1 TRBV4-2 ASSQDGTNNEQF
TRBJ2-3 TRBV12-3/TRBV12-4 ASSLRSGASTDTQY
TRBJ2-1 TRBV12-3/TRBV12-4 ASSLRPSLAGYNEQF
TRBJ2-1 TRBV12-3/TRBV12-4 ASSLGGRSYNEQF
TRBJ2-3 TRBV3-1 ASSQDEAAQY
TRBJ2-2 TRBV6-5 ASSYRYSTFSGELF
TRBJ2-3 TRBV7-2 ASSFGGGATDTQY
TRBJ2-3 TRBV5-1 ASSPGVDTQY
TRBJ2-6 TRBV13 ASSRGQGTFGANVLT
TRBJ1-3 TRBV7-2 ASSLVTFSGNTIY
TRBJ1-1 TRBV7-9 ASRTPNTEAF
TRBJ2-3 TRBV20-1 SAPGTSGRGPRTQY
TRBJ2-1 TRBV29-1 SVGWDGHNEQF
TRBJ1-1 TRBV29-1 SVEDTPRGEKNTEAF
TRBJ2-1 TRBV25-1 ASSELAGHNEQF
TRBJ2-7 TRBV7-2 ASSPGTSGSNEQY
TRBJ2-6 TRBV27 ASSTRQASGANVLT
TRBJ2-3 TRBV6-4 ASSDRTLLHTDTQY
TRBJ1-6 TRBV27 ASSSRQGSPLH
TRBJ2-1 TRBV15 ATELLTSGINEQF
TRBJ1-4 TRBV5-1 ASSYQGSDEKLF
TRBJ2-6 TRBV12-3/TRBV12-4 ASSRLQGNWRGANVLT
TRBJ1-1 TRBV5-1 ASSRDRTNTEAF
TRBJ1-6 TRBV25-1 ASSPRQGWGSPLH
TRBJ2-3 TRBV12-3/TRBV12-4 ASSLGQGTLIDTQY
TRBJ1-2 TRBV20-1 SARRGPNYGYT
TRBJ2-2 TRBV15 ATSRGSSNTGELF
TRBJ2-7 TRBV5-1 ASSPQRQGAEQY
TRBJ2-3 TRBV12-3/TRBV12-4 ASSLGTGSDTQY
TRBJ1-3 TRBV4-2 ASSQDHINLNRAGNTIY
TRBJ2-2 TRBV5-1 ASSLGLAGDLANTGELF
TRBJ2-5 TRBV5-1 ASSPGLAGGPGETQY
TRBJ2-2 TRBV11-2 ASRRQGQSGYGANTGELF
TRBJ2-7 TRBV4-1 ASSLLRGASSYEQY
TRBJ2-2 TRBV27 ASSLGLGIATGELF
TRBJ2-7 TRBV29-1 SVEFQGVTEQY
TRBJ2-1 TRBV3-1 ASSRAKGTGNNEQF
TRBJ1-6 TRBV7-9 ASSHQGAAGLDSPLH
TRBJ2-7 TRBV6-5 ASSYHRPSSYEQY
TRBJ2-1 TRBV24-1 ATSEDRKDRKF
TRBJ1-1 TRBV29-1 SAQAGGNTEAF
TRBJ1-5 TRBV29-1 SAVEQGGNQPQH
TRBJ2-1 TRBV12-3/TRBV12-4 ASSAGTGYNEQF
TRBJ2-1 TRBV11-3 ASSLEYGVPYNEQF
TRBJ2-3 TRBV20-1 SASHDPSTDTQY
TRBJ2-7 TRBV5-5 ASSFTGLLDEQY